These T cell receptor beta chains were read from a single sample in a study of long-term antiretroviral therapy in people with HIV. Repertoires were generated with immunoSEQ multiplex PCR, while TCRdb's copy carries only in-frame clones and drops some. The table shows 35,000 or so clones, with 94% occurring only once. The material sequenced was unsorted PBMCs, taken 4.1 years after starting antiretroviral therapy. These receptors were collected from a woman aged 45-65 years with HIV. Both conserved end residues are part of each CDR3. D genes are given only for firm matches. Not all rows give a size; the values are once, few, many and, for expanded clones, a class.

CAISDPTSYGYTF	TGTGCCATCAGTGACCCCACGAGCTATGGCTACACCTTC	.	TRBV10-3	TRBJ1-2	.
CASSTRRDSGVTDTQYF	TGTGCCAGCAGCACCCGACGTGATAGCGGGGTCACAGATACGCAGTATTTT	.	TRBV9	TRBJ2-3	TRBD2
CSAPGLSSSYF	TGCAGTGCCCCGGGTCTGAGCAGTTCGTATTTT	.	TRBV20-1	TRBJ2-3	.
CASSQEDTGYEQYF	TGTGCCAGCAGCCAAGAAGATACAGGGTACGAGCAGTACTTC	.	TRBV4-2	TRBJ2-7	.
CASSLASSGEQFF	TGTGCCAGCAGCTTAGCCAGCTCCGGTGAGCAGTTCTTC	.	TRBV7-3	TRBJ2-1	.
CASSVGQGNEQYF	TGTGCCAGCAGCGTAGGACAGGGGAACGAGCAGTACTTC	.	TRBV9	TRBJ2-7	TRBD1
CASSLGGGAFSEQFF	TGTGCCAGCAGCTTAGGCGGGGGGGCCTTTAGTGAGCAGTTCTTC	.	TRBV7-2	TRBJ2-1	TRBD2
CASSIKGGQGRSNQPQHF	TGTGCCAGTAGTATAAAGGGGGGACAGGGGAGGAGCAATCAGCCCCAGCATTTT	.	TRBV19	TRBJ1-5	TRBD1
CASRDRGTYNSPLHF	TGCGCCAGCAGGGACAGGGGCACCTATAATTCACCCCTCCACTTT	.	TRBV10-2	TRBJ1-6	TRBD1
CASSELGQSLGAKNIQYF	TGTGCCAGCAGTGAGCTAGGACAGTCCCTCGGGGCCAAAAACATTCAGTACTTC	.	TRBV6-1	TRBJ2-4	.
CASSAAGTGGTGELFF	TGTGCCAGCAGTGCGGCCGGGACAGGAGGGACCGGGGAGCTGTTTTTT	.	TRBV11-2	TRBJ2-2	TRBD1
CASRYPAGNSGYTF	TGTGCCAGCAGATACCCCGCAGGGAATAGTGGCTACACCTTC	.	TRBV7-9	TRBJ1-2	.
CASSPSYEWKGLQQYF	TGTGCCAGCAGCCCGTCATACGAATGGAAGGGGCTACAGCAGTACTTC	.	TRBV5-6	TRBJ2-7	.
CASSYNLAGGQETQYF	TGTGCCAGCAGTTATAACCTAGCGGGGGGGCAGGAGACCCAGTACTTC	.	TRBV6-6	TRBJ2-5	TRBD2
CSVEDPGTEGGEKLFF	TGCAGCGTTGAAGACCCGGGAACAGAGGGGGGTGAAAAACTGTTTTTT	.	TRBV29-1	TRBJ1-4	.
CASSVVPNTEAFF	TGCGCCAGCAGCGTAGTCCCGAACACTGAAGCTTTCTTT	.	TRBV10-1	TRBJ1-1	.
CASSLGTSGVSQDTQYF	TGTGCCAGCAGCCTCGGGACTAGCGGGGTATCCCAAGATACGCAGTATTTT	.	TRBV7-3	TRBJ2-3	TRBD2
CASSQDPGGGYTF	TGTGCCAGCAGCCAAGATCCAGGGGGTGGATACACCTTC	.	TRBV14	TRBJ1-2	TRBD1
CASSQDPPTGAGTDTQYF	TGCGCCAGCAGCCAAGACCCGCCTACAGGGGCCGGCACAGATACGCAGTATTTT	.	TRBV4-3	TRBJ2-3	TRBD1
CASSSGDLQGDEQYF	TGTGCCAGTAGTAGCGGGGACTTACAGGGGGACGAGCAGTACTTC	.	TRBV19	TRBJ2-7	TRBD1
CASSPRGREKLFF	TGTGCCAGCAGCCCGCGGGGTCGGGAAAAACTGTTTTTT	.	TRBV7-9	TRBJ1-4	.
CASSLGSYGYTF	TGCGCCAGCAGCTTGGGAAGCTATGGCTACACCTTC	once	TRBV5-1	TRBJ1-2	.
CASSLGGQATNYGYTF	TGTGCCAGCAGCTTGGGGGGACAGGCCACTAACTATGGCTACACCTTC	.	TRBV5-4	TRBJ1-2	TRBD1
CASRVTLAGGQETQYF	TGCGCCAGCAGGGTCACATTAGCGGGGGGGCAAGAGACCCAGTACTTC	.	TRBV5-1	TRBJ2-5	TRBD2
CASSPMGSATNEKLFF	TGTGCCAGCTCACCGATGGGATCTGCAACTAATGAAAAACTGTTTTTT	.	TRBV18	TRBJ1-4	.
CASSLRRGNTEAFF	TGTGCCAGCAGTTTGAGGCGGGGGAACACTGAAGCTTTCTTT	.	TRBV6-5	TRBJ1-1	.
CAWRGLGTYVPIYF	TGTGCCTGGAGGGGGCTCGGGACATACGTACCCATATATTTT	.	TRBV30	TRBJ1-3	.
CASSPQPGVGYTF	TGTGCCAGCAGCCCCCAACCTGGGGTCGGCTACACCTTC	.	TRBV11-2	TRBJ1-2	.
CASIRGVSTDTQYF	TGTGCCAGCATACGGGGCGTTAGCACAGATACGCAGTATTTT	.	TRBV6-1	TRBJ2-3	.
CASSVGWGNSEKLFF	TGTGCCAGCAGCGTAGGATGGGGGAATAGTGAAAAACTGTTTTTT	.	TRBV9	TRBJ1-4	.
CASSALGITGELFF	TGTGCCAGCTCCGCACTAGGTATCACCGGGGAGCTGTTTTTT	.	TRBV18	TRBJ2-2	.
CASSGPTSGKLSSYNEQFF	TGTGCCAGCAGTGGCCCCACTAGCGGCAAATTAAGCTCCTACAATGAGCAGTTCTTC	once	TRBV2	TRBJ2-1	TRBD2
CASSLLGTRVLSEQFF	TGTGCCAGCAGCTTGTTAGGGACTAGAGTCCTCAGTGAGCAGTTCTTC	.	TRBV5-6	TRBJ2-1	TRBD2
CASSQETGLNTEAFF	TGTGCCAGCAGCCAAGAGACAGGGTTGAACACTGAAGCTTTCTTT	.	TRBV4-2	TRBJ1-1	TRBD1
CASSEFLRAQNTGELFF	TGTGCCAGCAGTGAATTCTTGAGGGCCCAGAACACCGGGGAGCTGTTTTTT	.	TRBV2	TRBJ2-2	.
CAWSVGVSTDTQYF	TGTGCCTGGAGTGTAGGGGTGAGCACAGATACGCAGTATTTT	.	TRBV30	TRBJ2-3	.
CASSTKAGWSETQYF	TGTGCCAGTAGTACAAAAGCGGGGTGGAGTGAGACCCAGTACTTC	.	TRBV19	TRBJ2-5	TRBD2
CSVRTGTNTEAFF	TGCAGCGTGAGGACAGGGACGAACACTGAAGCTTTCTTT	.	TRBV29-1	TRBJ1-1	TRBD1
CASSGDGEAFF	TGTGCCAGCAGCGGGGACGGGGAAGCTTTCTTT	.	TRBV5-6	TRBJ1-1	.
CASSEYNEQFF	TGTGCCAGCAGTGAATACAATGAGCAGTTCTTC	.	TRBV25-1	TRBJ2-1	.
CASSDSGEGELFF	TGTGCCAGCAGTGACTCTGGGGAAGGGGAGCTGTTTTTT	.	TRBV6-4	TRBJ2-2	.
CASSLYYRDGSYEQYF	TGTGCCAGCAGCTTGTATTATCGGGACGGCTCCTACGAGCAGTACTTC	.	TRBV5-6	TRBJ2-7	.
CASSEGQFYEQYF	TGTGCCAGCAGTGAAGGACAGTTTTACGAGCAGTACTTC	.	TRBV2	TRBJ2-7	.
CASSFGTGVTGELFF	TGTGCCAGCAGCTTCGGGACAGGGGTCACCGGGGAGCTGTTTTTT	.	TRBV7-3	TRBJ2-2	TRBD1
CASSTGVLDGYTF	TGTGCCAGCAGTACAGGAGTTTTAGATGGCTACACCTTC	.	TRBV2	TRBJ1-2	.
CASRLNPLAPNNEQFF	TGTGCCAGCAGGCTCAACCCCCTCGCCCCTAACAATGAGCAGTTCTTC	.	TRBV5-6	TRBJ2-1	.
CASSQSGVGSYNSPLHF	TGTGCCAGCAGCCAATCGGGTGTAGGGTCCTATAATTCACCCCTCCACTTT	.	TRBV16	TRBJ1-6	.
CASSADRGDTQYF	TGTGCCAGCAGCGCGGACAGAGGAGATACGCAGTATTTT	.	TRBV7-9	TRBJ2-3	.
CASGLVSKGADYGYTF	TGTGCTAGTGGTTTGGTATCTAAGGGTGCGGACTATGGCTACACCTTC	once	TRBV12-5	TRBJ1-2	.
CASSEVAGKAFF	TGTGCCAGCAGTGAAGTTGCGGGAAAAGCTTTCTTT	.	TRBV6-1	TRBJ1-1	.
CASGSRWDGYTF	TGTGCTAGTGGTTCCAGGTGGGATGGCTACACCTTC	.	TRBV12-5	TRBJ1-2	.
CASSATTGTNNYGYTF	TGTGCCAGCTCAGCTACGACCGGGACAAATAACTATGGCTACACCTTC	once	TRBV18	TRBJ1-2	.
CASSPPGQKSYEQYF	TGTGCCAGCAGCCCACCGGGACAGAAAAGTTACGAGCAGTACTTC	once	TRBV7-2	TRBJ2-7	TRBD1
CASSDYGTGEPNSNQPQHF	TGTGCCAGCAGTGACTACGGGACAGGGGAGCCTAATAGCAATCAGCCCCAGCATTTT	.	TRBV6-4	TRBJ1-5	TRBD1
CASSQDTQSNQPQHF	TGCGCCAGCAGCCAAGATACACAAAGCAATCAGCCCCAGCATTTT	.	TRBV4-3	TRBJ1-5	.
CASSAMSGTAFGEQYF	TGTGCCAGCAGCGCGATGAGTGGGACAGCCTTCGGAGAGCAGTACTTC	.	TRBV11-2	TRBJ2-7	TRBD1
CASSPFRNTEAFF	TGTGCCAGCAGCCCATTTCGGAACACTGAAGCTTTCTTT	.	TRBV7-2	TRBJ1-1	.
CASKRDRINEQFF	TGTGCCAGCAAACGAGACAGGATTAATGAGCAGTTCTTC	.	TRBV2	TRBJ2-1	.
CASSTPRLAGTSEQFF	TGTGCCAGCAGTACCCCCCGGCTAGCGGGTACCAGTGAGCAGTTCTTC	.	TRBV27	TRBJ2-1	TRBD2
CASSLRPGRANTEAFF	TGCGCCAGCAGCTTGCGCCCCGGGAGGGCGAACACTGAAGCTTTCTTT	once	TRBV5-1	TRBJ1-1	.